This entry features one T cell receptor beta chain sequence. This receptor's antigen is unknown. Base qualities are not at hand, and no much larger clone is one base apart. From a lookup of the germline V gene, CDR1 and CDR2 are SGHNT and YENEEA. From the cysteine up to the phenylalanine, the CDR3 has a length of 16 residues. Of the read, only the CDR3 DNA is kept; its 48 bases are in frame from base 1. The junction shows trimming of 5 bases on V and 3 bases on J, and the gene matches do not reach 9 bases of it. This sample is drawn from a study of blood T cell repertoires in COVID-19 (dated by TCRdb to about 2020). Broadly, across the study: Samples from collaborators originated in the United States, Italy and Spain and spanned both the acute and convalescent phases of COVID-19. The samples were drawn from the first 160 participants of the ongoing ImmuneRACE study and from some 1,300 subjects provided by 6 global collaborators. HLA class I and class II types, where available, came from metadata supplied by the sample provider rather than from assay-based typing. The repertoires were made available in a free public database intended to serve as a resource for research on the immune response to SARS-CoV-2. The prospective study material was composed of cDNA or gDNA derived from T cells, B-cell-depleted T cells, or PBMCs. The dataset comprised deeply sampled blood TCRbeta repertoires from subjects exposed to, actively infected with, or recovered from COVID-19. A de-identified subject ID, COVID-19 status, age in years and sex were almost always included in the sample metadata. What the work shows at the level of the full study, not this receptor alone: How much clinical and demographic metadata was included differed by source and by participant, and the metadata was provided uncurated.

At one collaborating source in Seattle, patients were enrolled during active infection and were followed longitudinally through the course of disease. Collaborating institutions collected whole blood in K2EDTA tubes following their own protocols. For TCRbeta analysis, collaborators shipped samples in one of three forms: frozen whole blood, isolated PBMCs, or DNA extracted from either of those sample types. TCRbeta CDR3 regions were amplified from genomic DNA using the immunoSEQ Assay, a bias-controlled multiplex PCR. On the authors' methods: The number of nucleated cells in each sample was estimated from the amplification of reference gene primers within the assay. To quantify the absolute abundance of each unique TCRbeta CDR3 rearrangement, sequence reads were collapsed and filtered. For each sample, productive Simpson clonality was calculated as the square root of Simpson's diversity index over productive rearrangements. The source is immuneACCESS, and TCRdb retained only in-frame sequences with V and J called. Part of the clones is not carried over; for the studies checked, unresolved V genes explain less than half of this, and the remainder is unexplained. V, J and clone size are those of that table, while D and trimming were read from the DNA. The sample table contains some 350,000 clones; only one count was recorded for around 86% of them. The top ten clones comprise around 6% of the sample.

The chain joins TRBV11-3 to TRBJ1-1; TRBD1 matches 10 bases in the middle. What was sequenced was peripheral blood. The clonotype was recovered from a woman aged 50 to 60 with COVID-19, enrolled during active disease. CDR3 loop: CASSRSSGTGDTEAFF. The sequenced DNA is TGTGCCAGCAGCCGGTCCTCCGGGACAGGGGACACTGAAGCTTTCTTT.